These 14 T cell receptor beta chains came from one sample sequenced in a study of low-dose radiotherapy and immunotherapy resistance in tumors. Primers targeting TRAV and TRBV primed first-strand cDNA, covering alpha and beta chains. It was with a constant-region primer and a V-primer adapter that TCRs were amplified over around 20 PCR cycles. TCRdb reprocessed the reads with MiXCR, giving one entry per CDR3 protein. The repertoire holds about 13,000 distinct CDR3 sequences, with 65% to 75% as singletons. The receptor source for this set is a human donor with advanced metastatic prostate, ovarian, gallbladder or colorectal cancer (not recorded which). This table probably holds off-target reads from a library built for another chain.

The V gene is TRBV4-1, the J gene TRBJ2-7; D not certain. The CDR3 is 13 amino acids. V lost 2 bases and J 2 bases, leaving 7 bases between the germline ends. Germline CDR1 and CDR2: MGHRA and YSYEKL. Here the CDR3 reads CASSQQRTYEQYF. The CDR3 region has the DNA TGCGCCAGCAGCCAACAGAGAACCTACGAGCAGTACTTC.

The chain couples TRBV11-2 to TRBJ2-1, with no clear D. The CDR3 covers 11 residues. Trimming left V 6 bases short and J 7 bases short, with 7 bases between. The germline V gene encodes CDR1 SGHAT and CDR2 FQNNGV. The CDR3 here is CASRRRNEQFF. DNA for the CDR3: TGTGCCAGCAGACGGCGGAATGAGCAGTTCTTC.

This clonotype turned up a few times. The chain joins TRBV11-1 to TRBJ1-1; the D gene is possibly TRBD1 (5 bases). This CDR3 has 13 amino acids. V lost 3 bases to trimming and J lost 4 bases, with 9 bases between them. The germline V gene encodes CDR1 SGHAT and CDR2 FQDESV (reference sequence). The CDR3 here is CASSFGDSTEAFF. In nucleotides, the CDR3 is TGTGCCAGCAGCTTCGGCGACAGCACTGAAGCTTTCTTT.

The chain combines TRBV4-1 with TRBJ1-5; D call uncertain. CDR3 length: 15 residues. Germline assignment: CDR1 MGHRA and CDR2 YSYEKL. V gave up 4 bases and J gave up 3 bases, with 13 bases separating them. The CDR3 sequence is CASSPGFPTNQPQHF. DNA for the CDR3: TGCGCCAGCAGCCCCGGATTTCCAACCAATCAGCCCCAGCATTTT.

Here the CDR3 reads CASSYGSNTEAFF. The CDR3 nucleotides read TGTGCCAGCAGTTACGGTTCGAACACTGAAGCTTTCTTT. This rearrangement joins TRBV6-2 or TRBV6-3 to TRBJ1-1; D is uncertain. Germline V gene sequence: CDR1 MNHEY, CDR2 SVGEGT. This CDR3 contains 13 residues. Trimming stripped 2 bases from V and 1 base from J, with 5 bases between.

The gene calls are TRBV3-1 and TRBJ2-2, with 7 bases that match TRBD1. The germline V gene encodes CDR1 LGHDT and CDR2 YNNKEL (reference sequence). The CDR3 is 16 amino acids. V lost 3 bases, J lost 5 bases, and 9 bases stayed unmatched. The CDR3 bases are TGTGCCAGCAGCCATGTTAAGGAGACAGGGACCGGGGAGCTGTTTTTT. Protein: CASSHVKETGTGELFF.

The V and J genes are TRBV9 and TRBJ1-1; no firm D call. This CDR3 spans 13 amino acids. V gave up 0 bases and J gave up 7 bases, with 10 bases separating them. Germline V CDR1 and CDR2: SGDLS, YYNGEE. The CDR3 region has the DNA TGTGCCAGCAGCGTAGGGTTGGGCGTTGAAGCTTTCTTT. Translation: CASSVGLGVEAFF.

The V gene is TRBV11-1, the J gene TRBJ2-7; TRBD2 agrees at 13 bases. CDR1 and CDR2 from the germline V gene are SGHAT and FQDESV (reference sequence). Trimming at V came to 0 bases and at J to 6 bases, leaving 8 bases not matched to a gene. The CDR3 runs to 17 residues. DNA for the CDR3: TGTGCCAGCAGCTTAGCCTCCGGGACTAGCGGGGCCAGCGAGCAGTACTTC. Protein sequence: CASSLASGTSGASEQYF.

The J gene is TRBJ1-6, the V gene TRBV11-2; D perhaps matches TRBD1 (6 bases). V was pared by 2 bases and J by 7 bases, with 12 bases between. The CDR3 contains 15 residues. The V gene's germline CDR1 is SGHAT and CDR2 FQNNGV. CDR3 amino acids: CASSLLGGQNSPLHF. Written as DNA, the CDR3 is TGTGCCAGCAGCTTATTAGGGGGGCAGAATTCACCCCTCCACTTT.

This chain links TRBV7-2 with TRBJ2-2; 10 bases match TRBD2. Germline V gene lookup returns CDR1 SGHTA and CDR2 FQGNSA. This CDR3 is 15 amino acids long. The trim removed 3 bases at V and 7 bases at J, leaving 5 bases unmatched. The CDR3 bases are TGTGCCAGCAGCTTTCAGCGGGGGGGAATCGGGGAGCTGTTTTTT. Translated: CASSFQRGGIGELFF. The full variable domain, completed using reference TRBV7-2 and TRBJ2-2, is GAGVSQSPSNKVTEKGKDVELRCDPISGHTALYWYRQSLGQGLEFLIYFQGNSAPDKSGLPSDRFSAERTGGSVSTLTIQRTQQEDSAVYLCASSFQRGGIGELFFGEGSRLTVL.

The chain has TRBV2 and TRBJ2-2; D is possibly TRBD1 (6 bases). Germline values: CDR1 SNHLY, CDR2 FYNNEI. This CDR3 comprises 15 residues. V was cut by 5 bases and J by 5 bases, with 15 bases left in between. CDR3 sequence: CASSRDIGDTGELFF. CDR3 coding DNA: TGTGCCAGCAGTCGGGACATCGGGGATACCGGGGAGCTGTTTTTT.

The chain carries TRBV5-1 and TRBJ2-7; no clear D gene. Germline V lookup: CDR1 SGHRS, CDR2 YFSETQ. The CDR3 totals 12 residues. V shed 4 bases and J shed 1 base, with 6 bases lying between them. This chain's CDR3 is CASSAGSYEQYF. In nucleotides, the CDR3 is TGCGCCAGCAGCGCTGGGTCCTACGAGCAGTACTTC.

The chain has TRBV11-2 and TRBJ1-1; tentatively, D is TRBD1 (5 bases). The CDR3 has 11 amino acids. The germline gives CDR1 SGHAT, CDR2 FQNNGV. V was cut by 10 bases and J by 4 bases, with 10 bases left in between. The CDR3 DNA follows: TGTGCCACCCGAAGGGGCACTGAAGCTTTCTTT. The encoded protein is CATRRGTEAFF.

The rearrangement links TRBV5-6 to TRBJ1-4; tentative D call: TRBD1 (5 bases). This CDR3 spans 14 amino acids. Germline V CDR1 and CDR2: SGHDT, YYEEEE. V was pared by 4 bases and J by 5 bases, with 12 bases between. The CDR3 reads CASSRDGRNEKLFF. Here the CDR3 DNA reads TGTGCCAGCAGCAGGGACGGCAGAAATGAAAAACTGTTTTTT.